Only a few counts were recorded for the clone carrying this TCR beta chain. Its specificity is unknown. This entry comes from a study of T-cell memory formation after mild COVID-19. Study-level results: CD4/CD8 balance characterized clones contracting day 15 to 85, and CD4+ skew characterized later expanders. The authors left the SARS-CoV-2 specificity of second-wave clones peaking on day 37 unconfirmed. Some responding clones appeared in pre-infection memory, suggesting cross-reactive memory joined.

The germline gives CDR1 MNHEY, CDR2 SVGAGI. Deletions cut 7 bases from V and 7 bases from J, with 13 bases between. The CDR3 runs 12 residues. Employing constant-segment primers, 5'RACE generated TCR alpha and TCR beta cDNA libraries bearing sample barcodes and UMIs. From the 5' RACE reads, TCRdb called clonotypes with MiXCR, one entry per CDR3 protein. The sample has around 500,000 distinct CDR3 sequences; about 20% are singletons. The clonotype was recovered from an adult woman who had mild COVID-19 (a few samples of this study predate the infection). Cell type and time point are not known. Sequenced material: PBMCs or a T cell subset sorted from them (not recorded which). This chain links TRBV6-5 with TRBJ2-5; D gene uncertain. The CDR3, as DNA: TGTGCCAGCAAGGTTGGAGAAACGACCCAGTACTTC. Encoded protein: CASKVGETTQYF.